This T cell receptor beta chain was obtained from a study of shared clonotypes between healthy human individuals. Libraries were prepared by immunoSEQ multiplex PCR; TCRdb keeps only in-frame clonotypes and omits some of them. The table lists roughly 500,000 clones, 79% of them singletons. The V and J ends lost 4 bases and 9 bases respectively, with 13 bases between them. The CDR3 contains 12 residues. Germline lookup yields CDR1 SQVTM and CDR2 ANQGSEA. The sequence derives from a woman aged 40 to 49 in good health. Some clones in this sample may be carry-over from other donors' samples. The rearrangement links TRBV29-1 to TRBJ2-1; weak D call: TRBD2 (5 bases). The sequenced sample consisted of PBMCs. The CDR3 sequence: CSVVEVSPEQFF. The CDR3 region has the DNA TGCAGCGTTGTGGAGGTGTCGCCTGAGCAGTTCTTC.